This T cell receptor beta chain was sequenced for a study of cytomegalovirus exposure and HLA in healthy donors. Study-wide results and limits: For cytomegalovirus status, the classifier reportedly gave diagnoses with high specificity and sensitivity. By a later analysis, the bulk of CMV-associated TCR beta chains appeared HLA-restricted. TRBV6-2, TRBV6-3 and some other V segments were excluded as indistinguishable.

The PCR had 60 Vbeta and 13 Jbeta primers. Sequencing was performed with immunoSEQ multiplex PCR; in TCRdb, only in-frame clones are kept and a portion is missing. The sample lists about 190,000 clones, 70% to 75% occurring once. As to this clone: Its antigen is unidentified.

V lost 4 bases, J lost 5 bases, and 4 bases stayed unmatched. Germline V gives CDR1 MNHEY, CDR2 SMNVEV (reference sequence). This CDR3 is 13 amino acids long. The sequenced sample was PBMCs. The V and J genes are TRBV27 and TRBJ2-7, with 8 bases aligning to TRBD1. The source is a man between 25 and 39 years old in good health and CMV-seropositive. The CDR3 nucleotides read TGTGCCAGCAGTTACCAGGGGGCCCACGAGCAGTACTTC. Translating it yields CASSYQGAHEQYF.